Each of the 19 T cell receptor beta chains below was sequenced from the same sample in a study of blood T cell repertoires in COVID-19. Sequenced by immunoSEQ multiplex PCR; TCRdb stores in-frame clones only, minus some. The sample shows around 250,000 clones, about nine tenths of them seen only once. The sequenced material came from PBMCs or T cells enriched from blood (not recorded which). The receptors stem from a human donor in a cohort exposed to, infected with or recovered from COVID-19 (not recorded which). The donor label of this sample is uncertain.

The CDR3 is CASSLTAYGYTF. CDR3 nucleotide sequence: TGTGCCAGCAGCTTGACAGCGTATGGCTACACCTTC. The rearrangement uses TRBV13 and TRBJ1-2; D may be TRBD1 (5 bases). Trimming took 3 bases from V and 5 from J, leaving 7 bases between them. The CDR3 totals 12 residues. The germline V gene has CDR1 PRHDT and CDR2 FYEKMQ (reference sequence).

J is TRBJ2-1 and V is TRBV7-8; D gene ambiguous. Trimming pared 1 base from V and 7 bases from J, leaving 8 bases between. The germline gives CDR1 SGHVS, CDR2 FQNEAQ. The CDR3 loop spans 13 amino acids. DNA for the CDR3: TGTGCCAGCAGCTTAGGGGCAGGAAATGAGCAGTTCTTC. Translated: CASSLGAGNEQFF.

The chain employs TRBV28 and TRBJ2-6; 7 positions agree with TRBD2. There are 15 residues in the CDR3. The trim removed 6 bases at V and 4 bases at J, leaving 6 bases unmatched. Looked up from germline, CDR1 is MDHEN and CDR2 is SYDVKM. The CDR3 sequence: CASSRGVTGANVLTF. The CDR3 region has the DNA TGTGCCAGCAGCCGGGGGGTTACCGGGGCCAACGTCCTGACTTTC.

This clone was observed a few times. The chain links TRBV19 to TRBJ2-1, with 7 bases lining up with TRBD1. Per the germline V gene, CDR1 is LNHDA and CDR2 is SQIVND (reference sequence). V trimming: 3 bases; J trimming: 7 bases; junction bases outside the gene matches: 12. The CDR3 loop spans 16 amino acids. CDR3: CASSIRGGPGQNEQFF. The CDR3 nucleotides read TGTGCCAGTAGTATCCGAGGGGGCCCCGGCCAGAATGAGCAGTTCTTC.

This clone was recorded once. V is TRBV23-1 and J is TRBJ2-7, with D uncertain. TRBV23-1 is designated an ORF whose function remains uncertain. V lost 6 bases, J lost 9 bases, and 21 bases lay in between. The CDR3 length is 14 residues. The CDR3 region is CASSHILLCLGQYF. The DNA of the CDR3 is TGCGCCAGCAGCCATATACTATTATGCCTGGGGCAGTACTTC.

The V gene is TRBV24-1, the J gene TRBJ2-2, with 11 bases lining up with TRBD1. Germline loops: CDR1 KGHDR, CDR2 SFDVKD. The CDR3 sequence is 16 residues long. The V gene end was trimmed by 4 bases and the J gene end by 7 bases; junction bases not matched to a gene: 7. CDR3 DNA sequence: TGTGCCACCAGTGAGTACCGGACAGGGGGCGGCGGGGAGCTGTTTTTT. This codes for CATSEYRTGGGGELFF.

This chain uses TRBV30 with TRBJ1-3, with TRBD1 matching 8 bases. There are 13 residues in the CDR3. V gave up 5 bases and J gave up 4 bases; unmatched junction bases: 4. Per germline, CDR1 GTSNPN and CDR2 SVGIG (reference sequence). CDR3 amino acids: CAWQGAGGNTIYF. The CDR3 DNA sequence: TGTGCCTGGCAGGGGGCTGGAGGAAACACCATATATTTT.

The chain is built from TRBV11-2 and TRBJ1-2; TRBD1 is a possible D gene (5 bases). Trimming stripped 4 bases from V and 4 bases from J, with 19 bases between. The germline V gene has CDR1 SGHAT and CDR2 FQNNGV. The CDR3 totals 16 residues. The CDR3 DNA reads TGTGCCAGCAGCTCGCACTCCAACCAGGGCTTCTATGGCTACACCTTC. Protein: CASSSHSNQGFYGYTF. Based on the CDR3 plus reference TRBV11-2 and TRBJ1-2, the full variable domain is EAGVAQSPRYKIIEKRQSVAFWCNPISGHATLYWYQQILGQGPKLLIQFQNNGVVDDSQLPKDRFSAERLKGVDSTLKIQPAKLEDSAVYLCASSSHSNQGFYGYTFGSGTRLTVV.

The V and J genes are TRBV4-1 and TRBJ2-5, with 7 positions matching TRBD1. Trimming took 0 bases from V and 4 from J; bases not matched to a gene: 5. CDR3 length equals 15 residues. CDR1 and CDR2 from the germline V gene are MGHRA and YSYEKL. CDR3 bases: TGCGCCAGCAGCCAAGACGGACAGGCTACAGAGACCCAGTACTTC. Translating it yields CASSQDGQATETQYF.

V is TRBV7-9 and J is TRBJ2-3, with D possibly matching TRBD2 (6 bases). Germline values: CDR1 SEHNR, CDR2 FQNEAQ (reference sequence). The germline V and J ends were trimmed by 6 bases and 13 bases, with 17 bases remaining between them. CDR3 length equals 12 residues. Here the CDR3 DNA reads TGTGCCAGCAGATCACCTACCTCGGGGGAGTATTTT. Translated: CASRSPTSGEYF.

In nucleotides, the CDR3 is TGTGCCAGCAGCTTGGAACAGGCGTACGAGCAGTACTTC. Protein sequence: CASSLEQAYEQYF. The rearrangement links TRBV5-4 to TRBJ2-7, with TRBD1 as a possible D gene (5 bases). The ends were cut back, 0 bases at V and 4 bases at J, with 8 bases in the middle. CDR1 is SGHNT and CDR2 is YYREEE in the germline V gene (reference sequence). CDR3 length: 13 residues.

This sequence joins TRBV19 and TRBJ1-3; D gene ambiguous. The CDR3 extends over 15 amino acids. Deletions cut 7 bases from V and 0 bases from J, with 13 bases between. Germline CDR1 is LNHDA and CDR2 is SQIVND (reference sequence). In DNA, the CDR3 is TGTGCCAGTACCGCGGGATCGACCTCTGGAAACACCATATATTTT. This sequence encodes CASTAGSTSGNTIYF.

The genes are TRBV18 and TRBJ2-7, with TRBD2 identical over 8 bases. Germline CDR1 is KGHSH and CDR2 is LQKENI. CDR3 length: 14 amino acids. V shed 3 bases and J 2 bases; nucleotides not matched to a gene: 3. CDR3: CASSPGLDTYEQYF. The DNA of the CDR3 is TGTGCCAGCTCACCGGGACTAGATACCTACGAGCAGTACTTC.

The chain carries TRBV5-1 and TRBJ2-2; 8 bases align to TRBD1. The CDR3 covers 19 residues. The V segment lost 4 bases and the J segment 4 bases; nucleotides outside the gene matches: 18. CDR1 and CDR2 (germline): SGHRS, YFSETQ. The CDR3 reads CASSLGWKTGQGITGELFF. The CDR3 DNA is TGCGCCAGCAGCCTGGGATGGAAAACCGGACAGGGCATCACCGGGGAGCTGTTTTTT.

The rearrangement uses TRBV6-1 and TRBJ2-2; 9 bases are shared with TRBD1. The CDR3 spans 15 residues. The ends lost 0 bases at V and 7 bases at J; junction bases unmatched: 3. Germline loops: CDR1 MNHNS, CDR2 SASEGT. In nucleotides, the CDR3 is TGTGCCAGCAGTGAAGCCGGGACAGGGAACGGGGAGCTGTTTTTT. Amino acid sequence: CASSEAGTGNGELFF.

In its sample, this clone was seen once. The rearrangement links TRBV7-3 to TRBJ2-2, with no clear D. Germline CDR1 SGHTA, CDR2 FQGTGA. V lost 0 bases to trimming and J lost 8 bases, with 10 bases between them. The CDR3 runs to 14 residues. The CDR3 nucleotides read TGTGCCAGCAGCTTAACCCCGAGTTTGGGGGAGCTGTTTTTT. Translated, it gives CASSLTPSLGELFF.

The chain is built from TRBV9 and TRBJ1-3; tentative D call: TRBD1 (5 bases). CDR1 is SGDLS, CDR2 YYNGEE, per germline. This CDR3 is built from 15 residues. V was trimmed by 0 bases and J by 0 bases, leaving 7 bases between them. The chain's CDR3 is CASSVGQISGNTIYF. CDR3 sequence (DNA): TGTGCCAGCAGCGTAGGACAGATCTCTGGAAACACCATATATTTT.

The V call is TRBV3-1 (or the pseudogene TRBV3-2), the J call TRBJ2-7; 12 bases match TRBD2. Unmatched junction bases numbered 10, after V lost 0 bases and J lost 4 bases. Looked up from germline, CDR1 is LGHDT and CDR2 is YNNKEL (reference sequence). The CDR3 runs 18 residues. The DNA of the CDR3 is TGTGCCAGCAGCCAAGATCCCCGACTAGCGGGGGAACAATACGAGCAGTACTTC. This translates into CASSQDPRLAGEQYEQYF.

The CDR3 DNA sequence: TGTGCCACCACCTCCGGGACACCCTACACCTTC. It encodes CATTSGTPYTF. V is TRBV12-3 or TRBV12-4 and J is TRBJ1-2, with D tentatively TRBD1 (6 bases). Between the trimmed V and J ends, which lost 10 bases and 10 bases, there was a span of 16 bases. The CDR3 is made up of 11 amino acids.